The entry below gives a single TCR beta chain sequence along with its context. Antigen specificity is unknown. This entry belongs to a study of blood T cells in healthy people across ages. Background on the study: Template switching retrieved approximately one barcoded beta molecule for each two T cells. General study points: Whereas aged donors had fewer naive CD4+ cells, long-lived donors had more of them and higher diversity.

V was cut by 6 bases and J by 1 base, with 12 bases left in between. Germline CDR1 LGHDT, CDR2 YNNKEL (reference sequence). This CDR3 spans 14 amino acids. Alongside a J-beta primer mix, a sample-barcoded 5' primer served in a second PCR lasting roughly 6 to 11 cycles. With 12 random nucleotides, a template-switch adaptor tagged each individual cDNA molecule. TCRdb processed the 5' RACE reads anew with MiXCR; each CDR3 protein has one entry. The data hold around 650,000 distinct CDR3 sequences, with about 43% observed a single time. Extraction yielded at least 6 micrograms of total RNA per sample. The TCR sequence derives from an elderly man in good health. The chain is built from TRBV3-1 and TRBJ1-1; TRBD1 is a possible D gene (5 bases). Sequencing was done on a sample of blood. The CDR3 DNA is TGTGCCAGCAGAGGGAATGACAGGAACACTGAAGCTTTCTTT. Its translation: CASRGNDRNTEAFF.